This TCR beta chain was captured by sequencing in a study of graft-versus-host responses after intestinal transplantation. The protocol was immunoSEQ multiplex PCR, while the TCRdb copy is restricted to in-frame clones and leaves out a portion. Of under 50,000 clones listed, 85% to 95% were seen once; the top ten hold less than 4%. The clonotype was recovered from a human patient who received an intestinal transplant, so some T cells may come from the graft donor. Sequencing used PBMCs, obtained approximately 700 days after intestinal transplantation.

CDR3 in DNA: TGTGCCAGTAGTGGGGGGGGTGTCCGGGAGCCCCAGCATTTT. Its protein product is CASSGGGVREPQHF. V gene TRBV19 combines with J gene TRBJ1-5, with D possibly being TRBD1 (5 bases). The V gene's germline CDR1 is LNHDA and CDR2 SQIVND (reference sequence). The V and J ends lost 5 bases and 8 bases respectively, with 16 bases between them. The CDR3 has 14 residues. Full variable domain (outside the CDR3, taken from reference TRBV19 and TRBJ1-5): DGGITQSPKYLFRKEGQNVTLSCEQNLNHDAMYWYRQDPGQGLRLIYYSQIVNDFQKGDIAEGYSVSREKKESFPLTVTSAQKNPTAFYLCASSGGGVREPQHFGDGTRLSIL.